The clone carrying this TCR beta chain was detected once. The sample belongs to a study of blood T cell repertoires in COVID-19. Whole-study context: PBMCs, B-cell-depleted T cells, or T cells were the source of the cDNA or gDNA that made up the material.

Sequenced by immunoSEQ multiplex PCR; TCRdb stores in-frame clones only, minus some. The sample lists some 43,000 clones, around 87% occurring once. This CDR3 comprises 16 residues. Germline V gene data show CDR1 as LNHDA and CDR2 as SQIVND (reference sequence). The V and J ends lost 3 bases and 0 bases, in that order; junction bases with no gene match: 6. The TCR was taken from a human donor in a cohort sampled during active COVID-19. Material: peripheral blood. This chain uses TRBV19 with TRBJ2-7, with 9 bases fitting TRBD1. Here the CDR3 reads CASSMPGDRDSYEQYF. The CDR3 DNA sequence: TGTGCCAGTAGTATGCCGGGGGACAGGGACTCCTACGAGCAGTACTTC.